The 16 T cell receptor beta chains below come from one sample, sequenced in a study of identical twins (dated by TCRdb to 2015 to 2016). Library creation used 5' RACE. Sequencing instrument: Illumina HiSeq 2000. In TCRdb, the public reads were trimmed at Q25 with fastp and aligned with MiXCR, with productive beta chains retained. Every entry covers one CDR3 protein and lists the most common genes and DNA from its rows. The sample table shows around 1.7 million distinct CDR3 sequences, and around 29% are seen once. Around 0.25% of the sample is in the top ten clones. What was sequenced was cord blood. The receptors were gathered from a newborn girl in good health.

The chain links TRBV6-5 to TRBJ1-2; D is unresolved. This CDR3 spans 13 amino acids. Germline loops: CDR1 MNHEY, CDR2 SVGAGI. Trimming shortened V by 4 bases and J by 7 bases, and 13 bases separated the two germline ends. The CDR3 sequence is CASSSLTIGGYTF. The CDR3 DNA reads as TGTGCCAGCAGTTCCCTAACAATCGGTGGCTACACCTTC.

The rearrangement links TRBV2 to TRBJ2-3; D could derive from TRBD1 or TRBD2 (5 bases each). This CDR3 contains 14 residues. Germline V CDR1 and CDR2: SNHLY, FYNNEI. Trimming cost V 7 bases and J 6 bases, with 17 bases left between them. The CDR3 bases are TGTGCCAGCAAACGGTCGGGGCTGGGGGATACGCAGTATTTT. As protein: CASKRSGLGDTQYF.

This chain connects TRBV20-1 to TRBJ1-4, with 12 positions matching TRBD1. Looked up from germline, CDR1 is DFQATT and CDR2 is SNEGSKA (reference sequence). There are 17 residues in the CDR3. Trimming cost V 1 base and J 3 bases; bases outside gene matches: 6. The CDR3: CSARAGDRGPSNEKLFF. The CDR3 coding sequence is TGCAGTGCTAGAGCCGGGGACAGGGGGCCATCTAATGAAAAACTGTTTTTT.

This clonotype was counted a few times. The rearrangement uses TRBV29-1 and TRBJ2-7, with D possibly being TRBD2 (5 bases). The CDR3 contains 14 residues. V was pared by 5 bases and J by 0 bases, with 14 bases between. CDR1 SQVTM and CDR2 ANQGSEA come from the germline V gene. The CDR3 region has the DNA TGCAGCGTTTTAACGCGGGTGATCTCCTACGAGCAGTACTTC. Translation: CSVLTRVISYEQYF.

This clonotype has a handful of counts. The chain has TRBV20-1 and TRBJ1-5; 8 nucleotides agree with TRBD1. Per the germline V gene, CDR1 is DFQATT and CDR2 is SNEGSKA (reference sequence). The CDR3 loop spans 16 amino acids. Germline trimming cut 1 base from V and 1 base from J; bases unmatched to any gene: 6. The chain's CDR3 is CSARGQGAKSNQPQHF. The CDR3, as DNA: TGCAGTGCTAGAGGGCAGGGGGCGAAGAGCAATCAGCCCCAGCATTTT.

This clonotype was detected only a few times. V usage is TRBV11-2 and J usage is TRBJ2-7; a weak D match, TRBD2 (6 bases). The germline V gene has CDR1 SGHAT and CDR2 FQNNGV. This CDR3 is built from 15 residues. The ends were cut back, 1 base at V and 5 bases at J, with 15 bases in the middle. The CDR3 here is CASSLVSAGLHEQYF. The CDR3 DNA is TGTGCCAGCAGCTTAGTATCAGCGGGTCTCCACGAGCAGTACTTC.

This rearrangement joins TRBV10-3 to TRBJ2-1; D gene unclear. The V end lost 0 bases, the J end lost 9 bases, and 15 bases lay between the germline ends. The CDR3 extends over 15 amino acids. In germline, CDR1 is ENHRY, CDR2 SYGVKD. The CDR3 nucleotides read TGTGCCATCAGTGAGTCCCCGGGCGTAGTAGGTGAGCAGTTCTTC. Translating it yields CAISESPGVVGEQFF.

This clonotype was detected only a few times. This chain joins TRBV6-6 and TRBJ2-4; 8 bases align to TRBD1. V lost 4 bases to trimming and J lost 0 bases; unmatched junction nucleotides: 8. Germline V gene lookup returns CDR1 MNHNY and CDR2 SVGAGI (reference sequence). The CDR3 loop spans 17 amino acids. The CDR3 spells CASSSGQGGLAKNIQYF. DNA of the CDR3: TGTGCCAGCAGTTCCGGACAGGGAGGACTAGCCAAAAACATTCAGTACTTC.

This clonotype has only a few counts. V usage is TRBV20-1 and J usage is TRBJ2-1, with D possibly called TRBD1 or TRBD2 (6 bases each). In germline, CDR1 is DFQATT, CDR2 SNEGSKA (reference sequence). This CDR3 comprises 16 residues. V lost 1 base to trimming and J lost 11 bases, with 24 bases between them. CDR3 in DNA: TGCAGTGCTAGAGTGCAGGGGTCCGGGGGTACAAGGAAGCAGTTCTTC. Residues: CSARVQGSGGTRKQFF.

This clonotype was counted at least ten times. The gene calls are TRBV29-1 and TRBJ2-7; D might be TRBD2 (6 bases). CDR1 and CDR2 from the germline V gene are SQVTM and ANQGSEA. The CDR3 is 12 amino acids. V was shortened by 7 bases and J by 3 bases, with 13 bases between the two germline ends. The CDR3 spells CSALGGRYEQYF. The CDR3, as DNA: TGCAGCGCCCTCGGGGGACGCTACGAGCAGTACTTC.

The rearrangement uses TRBV6-1 and TRBJ2-7; TRBD2 is a possible D gene (6 bases). Trimming cost V 4 bases and J 3 bases, with 19 bases left between them. This CDR3 has 16 amino acids. The V gene's germline CDR1 is MNHNS and CDR2 SASEGT. CDR3 loop: CASSGGSSPGGYEQYF. DNA of the CDR3: TGTGCCAGCAGTGGCGGATCAAGCCCCGGGGGCTACGAGCAGTACTTC.

J is TRBJ1-2 and V is TRBV4-1; 10 nucleotides agree with TRBD1. With 3 bases clipped from V and 3 bases from J, the junction kept 13 bases outside the gene matches. This CDR3 contains 18 residues. Germline CDR1 MGHRA, CDR2 YSYEKL. In nucleotides, the CDR3 is TGCGCCAGCAGCCACACTGCCGGGACAGGGGCCCGGGACTATGGCTACACCTTC. It encodes CASSHTAGTGARDYGYTF.

This clonotype showed up just a few times. J is TRBJ2-7 and V is TRBV2, with 9 bases that match TRBD1. The CDR3 is 16 residues long. Trimming took 6 bases from V and 2 from J; bases not matched to a gene: 11. The germline V gene encodes CDR1 SNHLY and CDR2 FYNNEI. The CDR3 sequence: CASSLTGGRSAYEQYF. For the CDR3, the DNA is TGTGCCAGCAGCTTGACAGGGGGGAGAAGCGCCTACGAGCAGTACTTC. The full variable domain, rest sourced from reference TRBV2 and TRBJ2-7, is EPEVTQTPSHQVTQMGQEVILRCVPISNHLYFYWYRQILGQKVEFLVSFYNNEISEKSEIFDDQFSVERPDGSNFTLKIRSTKLEDSAMYFCASSLTGGRSAYEQYFGPGTRLTVT.

The genes are TRBV7-2 and TRBJ1-2; D not certain. The CDR3 consists of 15 residues. CDR1 and CDR2 (germline): SGHTA, FQGNSA. V was trimmed by 1 base and J by 1 base, leaving 10 bases between them. The CDR3 here is CASSLGSILNYGYTF. The DNA of the CDR3 is TGTGCCAGCAGCTTAGGATCCATCCTTAACTATGGCTACACCTTC. The full variable domain, with the rest looked up from reference TRBV7-2 and TRBJ1-2, is GAGVSQSPSNKVTEKGKDVELRCDPISGHTALYWYRQSLGQGLEFLIYFQGNSAPDKSGLPSDRFSAERTGGSVSTLTIQRTQQEDSAVYLCASSLGSILNYGYTFGSGTRLTVV.

This clonotype was detected only a few times. The chain employs TRBV7-9 and TRBJ2-3, with 8 positions matching TRBD2. V gave up 8 bases and J gave up 5 bases; unmatched junction bases: 6. CDR1 and CDR2 (germline): SEHNR, FQNEAQ (reference sequence). The CDR3 totals 13 residues. Written as DNA, the CDR3 is TGTGCCAGCGTAGCGGGGAACTTAGATACGCAGTATTTT. It specifies CASVAGNLDTQYF.

The table lists this clonotype with a few counts. One end of the junction fails to match germline, which may point to a read error. V gene TRBV6-5 combines with J gene TRBJ2-6, with D tentatively TRBD1 (6 bases). In germline, CDR1 is MNHEY, CDR2 SVGAGI. The CDR3 covers 18 residues. CDR3 region: CASSYRDNSHSGANVLTF. Here the CDR3 DNA reads TGTGCCAGCAGTTACCGGGACAACAGCCACTCTGGGGCCAATGTCCTGACTTTC.